A single sample gave rise to the 6 T cell receptor beta chains below, sequenced in a study of cytomegalovirus exposure and HLA in healthy donors. The PCR made use of 60 Vbeta and 13 Jbeta primers. Clones were sequenced by immunoSEQ multiplex PCR, and TCRdb holds only the in-frame ones, with some missing. The table lists under 140,000 clones, more than 65% of them singletons, with roughly 6% in the top ten. Sample: PBMCs. These receptors came from a young man in good health and CMV-seropositive.

The chain combines TRBV7-8 with TRBJ1-3, with 12 bases that match TRBD1. The J segment lost 0 bases and the V segment lost 5 bases, leaving 8 bases of the junction unmatched. Germline values: CDR1 SGHVS, CDR2 FQNEAQ. The CDR3 length is 18 residues. The DNA of the CDR3 is TGTGCCAGCAGCCCTCGGGGGACAGGGGGCCACTCTGGAAACACCATATATTTT. The encoded protein is CASSPRGTGGHSGNTIYF.

This chain links TRBV10-2 with TRBJ1-1; 8 bases map to TRBD1. There are 13 residues in the CDR3. Trimming took 3 bases from V and 6 from J; bases not matched to a gene: 3. Germline V gene sequence: CDR1 WSHSY, CDR2 SAAADI. For the CDR3, the DNA is TGCGCCAGCAGTGAAGACAGGGGTGCTGAAGCTTTCTTT. Its translation is CASSEDRGAEAFF.

V is TRBV18 and J is TRBJ1-1; D is perhaps TRBD1 (5 bases). The V end lost 0 bases, the J end lost 0 bases, and 8 bases lay between the germline ends. The CDR3 length is 15 residues. CDR1 KGHSH and CDR2 LQKENI come from the germline V gene. The CDR3 DNA follows: TGTGCCAGCTCACCACCGTCGGGGGTGAACACTGAAGCTTTCTTT. Translation: CASSPPSGVNTEAFF. Looking up the rest from reference TRBV18 and TRBJ1-1 gives the full variable domain: NAGVMQNPRHLVRRRGQEARLRCSPMKGHSHVYWYRQLPEEGLKFMVYLQKENIIDESGMPKERFSAEFPKEGPSILRIQQVVRGDSAAYFCASSPPSGVNTEAFFGQGTRLTVV.

The chain couples TRBV21-1 to TRBJ2-7; TRBD2, the table's D call, lacks a check against the DNA. TRBV21-1 is a listed pseudogene. The CDR3 loop spans 16 amino acids. The CDR3 spells CASSNLSGGGLDEQYF. CDR3 bases: TGTGCCAGCAGCAACCTCAGCGGGGGGGGTCTCGACGAGCAGTACTTC.

This rearrangement joins TRBV11-2 to TRBJ2-1; no definite D call. V dropped 3 bases and J dropped 2 bases, with 2 bases sitting between them. The CDR3 runs 12 residues. Germline values: CDR1 SGHAT, CDR2 FQNNGV. CDR3 in amino acids: CASSFTYNEQFF. The CDR3 DNA reads TGTGCCAGCAGCTTTACCTACAATGAGCAGTTCTTC. The full variable domain, its missing parts supplied by reference TRBV11-2 and TRBJ2-1, is EAGVAQSPRYKIIEKRQSVAFWCNPISGHATLYWYQQILGQGPKLLIQFQNNGVVDDSQLPKDRFSAERLKGVDSTLKIQPAKLEDSAVYLCASSFTYNEQFFGPGTRLTVL.

The chain couples TRBV14 to TRBJ2-7; tentative D call: TRBD1 (6 bases). CDR3 length: 17 amino acids. CDR1 SGHDN and CDR2 FVKESK come from the germline V gene. V was cut by 1 base and J by 0 bases, with 16 bases left in between. The CDR3 region is CASSQAEGGIGSYEQYF. CDR3 DNA sequence: TGTGCCAGCAGCCAAGCCGAAGGGGGAATTGGCTCCTACGAGCAGTACTTC. The whole variable domain, filled in from reference TRBV14 and TRBJ2-7, reads EAGVTQFPSHSVIEKGQTVTLRCDPISGHDNLYWYRRVMGKEIKFLLHFVKESKQDESGMPNNRFLAERTGGTYSTLKVQPAELEDSGVYFCASSQAEGGIGSYEQYFGPGTRLTVT.